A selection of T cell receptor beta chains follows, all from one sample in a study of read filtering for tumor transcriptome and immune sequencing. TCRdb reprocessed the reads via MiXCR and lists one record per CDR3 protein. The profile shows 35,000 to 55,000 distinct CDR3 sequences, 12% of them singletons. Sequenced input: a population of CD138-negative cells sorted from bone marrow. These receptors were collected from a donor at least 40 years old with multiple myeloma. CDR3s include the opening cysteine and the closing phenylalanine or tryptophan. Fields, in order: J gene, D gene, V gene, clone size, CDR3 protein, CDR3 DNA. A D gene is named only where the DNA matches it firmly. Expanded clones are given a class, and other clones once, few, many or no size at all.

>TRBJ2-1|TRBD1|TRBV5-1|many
CASSERQGSLYNEQFF
TGCGCCAGCAGCGAACGACAGGGCTCCCTCTACAATGAGCAGTTCTTC
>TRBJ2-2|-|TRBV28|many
CASSYLNTGELFF
TGTGCCAGCAGTTACCTGAACACCGGGGAGCTGTTTTTT
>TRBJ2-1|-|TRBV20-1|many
CSASTARSYNEQFF
TGCAGTGCTAGTACCGCACGCTCCTACAATGAGCAGTTCTTC
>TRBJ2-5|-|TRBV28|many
CASMEVQNSQETQYF
TGTGCCAGCATGGAGGTCCAGAACAGTCAAGAGACCCAGTACTTC
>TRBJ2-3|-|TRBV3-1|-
CASSPGRSYTDTQYF
TGTGCCAGCAGCCCGGGACGGAGCTACACAGATACGCAGTATTTT
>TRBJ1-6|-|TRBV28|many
CASATRGDRGSPLHF
TGTGCCAGCGCCACGCGGGGGGACCGGGGTTCACCCCTCCACTTT
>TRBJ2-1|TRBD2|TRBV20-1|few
CSARERAGPLYNEQFF
TGCAGTGCTAGAGAGAGAGCGGGACCACTCTACAATGAGCAGTTCTTC
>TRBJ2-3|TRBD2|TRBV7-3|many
CASSFGRAVTDTQYF
TGTGCCAGCAGCTTTGGGAGGGCCGTGACAGATACGCAGTATTTT
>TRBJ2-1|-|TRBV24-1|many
CATSDFDNEQFF
TGTGCCACCAGTGATTTCGACAATGAGCAGTTCTTC
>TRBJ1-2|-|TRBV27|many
CASSLQVRGYGYTF
TGTGCCAGCAGTTTACAGGTCCGTGGCTATGGCTACACCTTC
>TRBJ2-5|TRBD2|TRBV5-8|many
CASSWTSGRALETQYF
TGTGCCAGCAGTTGGACTAGCGGGAGGGCCCTCGAGACCCAGTACTTC
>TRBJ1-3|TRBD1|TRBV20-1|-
CSAPGGQGGRNTIYF
TGCAGTGCTCCAGGGGGGCAGGGAGGAAGAAACACCATATATTTT
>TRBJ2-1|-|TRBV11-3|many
CASSPSRGQSNEQFF
TGTGCCAGCAGCCCTTCTCGAGGGCAATCAAATGAGCAGTTCTTC
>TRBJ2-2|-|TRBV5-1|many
CASSLYQLNTGELFF
TGCGCCAGCAGCTTGTACCAGCTTAACACCGGGGAGCTGTTTTTT
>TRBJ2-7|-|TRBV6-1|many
CASSARFYEQYF
TGTGCCAGCAGTGCCCGATTCTACGAGCAGTACTTC
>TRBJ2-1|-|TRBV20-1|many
CSARHLGDSYNEQFF
TGCAGTGCTAGACATCTAGGGGACTCCTACAATGAGCAGTTCTTC
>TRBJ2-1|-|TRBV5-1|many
CASSSGQRYNEQFF
TGCGCCAGCAGCTCGGGACAACGTTACAATGAGCAGTTCTTC
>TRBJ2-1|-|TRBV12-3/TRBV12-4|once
CASSLSGDNEQFF
TGTGCCAGCAGTTTATCAGGGGACAATGAGCAGTTCTTC
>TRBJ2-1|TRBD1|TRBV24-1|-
CATSSPTGQGCNEQFF
TGTGCCACCAGTTCGCCCACGGGACAGGGCTGTAATGAGCAGTTCTTC
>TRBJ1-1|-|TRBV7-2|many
CASSRTVLNTEAFF
TGTGCCAGCTCACGGACGGTACTGAACACTGAAGCTTTCTTT
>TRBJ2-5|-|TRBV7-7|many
CASSLDQGETQYF
TGTGCTAGCAGCTTAGACCAAGGGGAGACCCAGTACTTC
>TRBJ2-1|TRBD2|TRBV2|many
CASTGLAGTEQFF
TGTGCCAGCACGGGACTAGCGGGAACTGAGCAGTTCTTC
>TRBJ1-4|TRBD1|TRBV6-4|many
CASSVGQGSWLFF
TGTGCCAGCAGTGTGGGACAGGGTTCATGGCTGTTTTTT
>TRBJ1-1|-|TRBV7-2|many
CASSPAAGRTEAFF
TGTGCCAGCAGCCCCGCCGCGGGGAGGACTGAAGCTTTCTTT
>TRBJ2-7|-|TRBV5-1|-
CASSPGLAYEQCF
TGCGCCAGCAGCCCAGGACTTGCCTACGAGCAGTGCTTC
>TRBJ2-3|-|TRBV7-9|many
CASSLVESTDTQYF
TGTGCCAGCAGCTTAGTAGAAAGCACAGATACGCAGTATTTT
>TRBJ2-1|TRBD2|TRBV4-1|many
CASSRPGLAGGYEQFF
TGCGCCAGCAGCCGCCCGGGACTAGCGGGAGGGTATGAGCAGTTCTTC
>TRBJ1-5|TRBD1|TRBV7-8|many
CASSPGTGNNQPQHF
TGTGCCAGCAGCCCCGGGACAGGGAACAATCAGCCCCAGCATTTT